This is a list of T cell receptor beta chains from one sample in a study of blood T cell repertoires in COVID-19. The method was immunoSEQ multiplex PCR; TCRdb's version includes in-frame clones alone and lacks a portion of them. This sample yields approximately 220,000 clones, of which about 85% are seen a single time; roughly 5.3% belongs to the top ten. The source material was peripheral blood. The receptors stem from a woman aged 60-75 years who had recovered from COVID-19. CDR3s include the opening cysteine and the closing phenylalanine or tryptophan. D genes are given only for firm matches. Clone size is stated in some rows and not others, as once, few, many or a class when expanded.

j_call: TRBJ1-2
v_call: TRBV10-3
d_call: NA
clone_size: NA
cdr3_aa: CAISEGARGYTF

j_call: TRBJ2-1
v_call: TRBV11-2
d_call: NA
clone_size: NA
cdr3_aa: CASSLDRDNEQFF

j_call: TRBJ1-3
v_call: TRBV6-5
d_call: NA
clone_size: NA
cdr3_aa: CASFLGNTIYF

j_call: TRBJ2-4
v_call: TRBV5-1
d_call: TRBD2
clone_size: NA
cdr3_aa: CASSPRDGRGNIQYF

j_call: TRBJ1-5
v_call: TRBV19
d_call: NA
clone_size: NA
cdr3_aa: CASSKYGFPSSAQHF

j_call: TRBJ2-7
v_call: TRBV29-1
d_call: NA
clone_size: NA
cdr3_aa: CSVEAGTYEQYF

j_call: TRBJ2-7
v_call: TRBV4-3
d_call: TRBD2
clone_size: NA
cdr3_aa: CASSQDQTSGTKDF

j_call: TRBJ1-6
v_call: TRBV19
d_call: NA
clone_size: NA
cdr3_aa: CATSEQGRNSPLHF

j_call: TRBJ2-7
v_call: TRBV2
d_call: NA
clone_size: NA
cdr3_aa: CASRRGAYEQYF

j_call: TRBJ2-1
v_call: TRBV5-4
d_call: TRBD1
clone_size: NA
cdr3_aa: CASSTGQGKTILEQFF

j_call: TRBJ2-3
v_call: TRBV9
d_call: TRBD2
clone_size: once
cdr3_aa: CASSESAGGLGDTQYF

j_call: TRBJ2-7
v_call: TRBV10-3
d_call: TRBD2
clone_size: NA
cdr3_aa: CAISESRAGGLYEQYF

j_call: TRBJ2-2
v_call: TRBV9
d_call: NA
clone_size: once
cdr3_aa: CASSLAANTGELFF

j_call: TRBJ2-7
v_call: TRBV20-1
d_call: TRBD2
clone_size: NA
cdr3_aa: CSASLAGREQYF

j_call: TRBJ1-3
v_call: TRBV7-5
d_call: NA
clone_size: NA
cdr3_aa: CARSLGRNRAHSGNTIYF

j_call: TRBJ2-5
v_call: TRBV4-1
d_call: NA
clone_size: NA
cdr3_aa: CASSQDVIRGETQYF

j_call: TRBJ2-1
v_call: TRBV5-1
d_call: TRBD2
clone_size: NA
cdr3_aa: CASSPGLVGNEQFF

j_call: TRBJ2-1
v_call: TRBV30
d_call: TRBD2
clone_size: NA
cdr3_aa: CAWSVLAGYNEQFF